The rows below give T cell receptor beta chains drawn from one sample of a study of sequential checkpoint blockade in melanoma. Profiling relied on immunoSEQ multiplex PCR, and the TCRdb table lists in-frame clones only, not all of them. Of around 40,000 clones in the sample, 86% were seen once. Material: CD8+ T cells sorted from blood (inferred from file names), obtained from a patient given nivolumab and ipilimumab in sequence. The receptors shown here come from a human donor with melanoma. The CDR3 runs from the conserved cysteine through the conserved F or W. D genes are given only for firm matches. Part of the rows lack a size; the others show once, few, many or a class for expanded clones.

CDR3 DNA	CDR3 protein	V gene	J gene	D gene	clone size
TGTGCCAGCAGCTTAGGAGGCGGTCATCCCTACAATGAGCAGTTCTTC	CASSLGGGHPYNEQFF	TRBV7-9	TRBJ2-1	.	.
TGTGCCAGCAGTTTAGAGGCAGGGCCGAACACCATATATTTT	CASSLEAGPNTIYF	TRBV28	TRBJ1-3	.	.
TGTGCCAGCAGCCCCGAGTTGACGGGAGGGCCAAACACCGGGGAGCTGTTTTTT	CASSPELTGGPNTGELFF	TRBV7-8	TRBJ2-2	TRBD2	.
TGTGCCAGCAGTGAAGCACCCGGACTAGCGGCTAATGAGCAGTTCTTC	CASSEAPGLAANEQFF	TRBV6-1	TRBJ2-1	TRBD2	.
TGTGCCAGCAGCTCGATGCGGGGGTTAGCGGCCAATGAGCAGTTCTTC	CASSSMRGLAANEQFF	TRBV7-9	TRBJ2-1	TRBD2	.
TGTGCCAGCAGCCAGACTTTGACCCTCACAGATACGCAGTATTTT	CASSQTLTLTDTQYF	TRBV25-1	TRBJ2-3	.	.
TGTGCCAGCAGAGCGGGACTACCCTCCTACAATGAGCAGTTCTTC	CASRAGLPSYNEQFF	TRBV27	TRBJ2-1	TRBD2	once
TGTGCCAGCAGTTATGAGCGGGGGTACGAGCAGTACTTC	CASSYERGYEQYF	TRBV6-5	TRBJ2-7	TRBD2	.
TGTGCCAGCAACGGCATCCCCGGGACTAGCGGGAGTACGTCCTACAATGAGCAGTTCTTC	CASNGIPGTSGSTSYNEQFF	TRBV28	TRBJ2-1	TRBD2	once
TGTGCCAGCAGCTTGGGACTAGACTATGAGCAGTTCTTC	CASSLGLDYEQFF	TRBV5-6	TRBJ2-1	.	.
TGTGCCAGCAGCTTAGCCCTAGCTGAGACCCAGTACTTC	CASSLALAETQYF	TRBV7-9	TRBJ2-5	.	.
TGTGCCAGTAGTCCAGGACTGTCCAATGAGCAGTTCTTC	CASSPGLSNEQFF	TRBV19	TRBJ2-1	.	.
TGTGCCAGCAGCCCGCGACAGGGTCGAAGCGAGCAGTACTTC	CASSPRQGRSEQYF	TRBV7-9	TRBJ2-7	TRBD1	.
TGTGCCAGCAGTTTATTGGTCAACAACGAGCAGTACTTC	CASSLLVNNEQYF	TRBV27	TRBJ2-7	.	.
TGTGCCAGCAGCATAAGGACAGCGGAAAACACCATATATTTT	CASSIRTAENTIYF	TRBV11-2	TRBJ1-3	.	.
TGTGCCAGCAGTGGGGGGGCATACGAGCAGTACTTC	CASSGGAYEQYF	TRBV5-6	TRBJ2-7	.	.
TGTGCCAGCAGCTTAGGAAGCGGGAGCTATGAGACCCAGTACTTC	CASSLGSGSYETQYF	TRBV7-8	TRBJ2-5	TRBD2	.
TGTGCCTGGGGACTTGTTTACTACGAGCAGTACTTC	CAWGLVYYEQYF	TRBV30	TRBJ2-7	.	.
TGTGCCAGCAGCCAAGCGGAGACCCAGTACTTC	CASSQAETQYF	TRBV14	TRBJ2-5	.	.
TGTGCCAGTAGTATAGATCCTGGAGGGGTTTTGTACCAAGAGACCCAGTACTTC	CASSIDPGGVLYQETQYF	TRBV19	TRBJ2-5	.	.
TGTGCCAGCAGCCAAGATCTCCTTAGCCTCGGTGAGCAGTTCTTC	CASSQDLLSLGEQFF	TRBV4-2	TRBJ2-1	.	.
TGTGCCAGCAGCTTGACAGGGACCAACACAGATACGCAGTATTTT	CASSLTGTNTDTQYF	TRBV5-6	TRBJ2-3	.	.
TGTGCCAGCAGCGCGGGTTCGTACAATGAGCAGTTCTTC	CASSAGSYNEQFF	TRBV9	TRBJ2-1	.	.
TGTGCCAGCAGTGAGGCTACCTTCTTATCCTACGAGCAGTACTTC	CASSEATFLSYEQYF	TRBV5-4	TRBJ2-7	.	.
TGTGCCAGCAGCTTTGAACTAGCGGGAGCAAATGAGCAGTTCTTC	CASSFELAGANEQFF	TRBV7-9	TRBJ2-1	TRBD2	.